These T cell receptor beta chains were read from a single sample in a study of vaccination and CD4 T cells after COVID-19. These receptors lack a known antigen. TCRdb ran MiXCR on the PCR reads and lists one entry per CDR3 protein. The top ten hold about 5.2% of the sample, which has 25,000 to 30,000 distinct CDR3 sequences, around two fifths seen once. This specimen consisted of CD4+ T cells from blood, cultured in vitro, obtained about 7 months after SARS-CoV-2 vaccination. Receptors originate from a human donor who had recovered from COVID-19. Each CDR3 is given with its conserved first and last residue. The D gene is left open where the match is weak. Clone size, where shown, is once, few, many, or a class for clones that have expanded.

TRBV6-1	NA	few	TRBJ1-5	CASKPKGRHTGTTNQPQHF	TGTGCCAGCAAACCGAAAGGAAGACACACCGGGACTACGAATCAGCCCCAGCATTTT
TRBV20-1	TRBD1	few	TRBJ1-2	CSARTGGDYGYTF	TGCAGTGCTAGGACAGGGGGCGACTATGGCTACACCTTC
TRBV10-3	NA	NA	TRBJ2-7	CAISQPTRALSYEQYF	TGTGCCATCAGCCAACCGACTAGGGCATTGTCCTACGAGCAGTACTTC
TRBV7-2	TRBD2	NA	TRBJ2-1	CASSLRLAGGRGNEQFF	TGTGCCAGCAGCCTACGGCTAGCGGGAGGCAGGGGGAATGAGCAGTTCTTC
TRBV2	TRBD2	NA	TRBJ2-2	CATSLGRESTGELFF	TGTGCCACCAGCTTAGGGCGGGAGAGCACCGGGGAGCTGTTTTTT
TRBV15	NA	few	TRBJ1-5	CATRRYGYSNQPQHF	TGTGCCACCAGGCGTTACGGTTATAGCAATCAGCCCCAGCATTTT
TRBV7-9	NA	NA	TRBJ2-3	CASSQSTDTQYF	TGTGCCAGCAGCCAGAGCACAGATACGCAGTATTTT
TRBV28	TRBD2	once	TRBJ2-5	CASSLKLAGRQETQYF	TGTGCCAGCAGTTTAAAGCTAGCGGGACGCCAAGAGACCCAGTACTTC
TRBV20-1	TRBD2	NA	TRBJ2-3	CSATRAGVPDTQYF	TGCAGTGCTACCAGGGCGGGAGTCCCAGATACGCAGTATTTT
TRBV20-1	NA	few	TRBJ2-3	CSAKPNREPTDTQYF	TGCAGTGCTAAGCCAAACAGGGAGCCCACAGATACGCAGTATTTT
TRBV20-1	TRBD2	NA	TRBJ2-1	CSARPPNPGLAGPGREQFF	TGCAGTGCTAGACCCCCAAACCCCGGACTAGCGGGTCCCGGACGTGAGCAGTTCTTC
TRBV20-1	NA	NA	TRBJ2-3	CSAPTDPDTQYF	TGCAGTGCACCGACAGACCCAGATACGCAGTATTTT
TRBV24-1	TRBD2	NA	TRBJ2-1	CATRGTSDSSYNEQFF	TGTGCCACCAGGGGGACTAGCGACTCCTCTTACAATGAGCAGTTCTTC
TRBV30	NA	once	TRBJ2-7	CAWTAGYEQYF	TGTGCCTGGACCGCCGGGTACGAGCAGTACTTC
TRBV6-2/TRBV6-3	NA	NA	TRBJ1-1	CASSSLIPGSLNTEAFF	TGTGCCAGCAGTTCGCTCATACCGGGATCCCTAAACACTGAAGCTTTCTTT
TRBV6-1	TRBD1	NA	TRBJ1-2	CASSERTGEYYGYTF	TGTGCCAGCAGTGAAAGGACAGGGGAATACTATGGCTACACCTTC
TRBV6-1	TRBD1	few	TRBJ1-5	CASSGRWQGGGGGNQPQHF	TGTGCCAGCAGTGGCCGTTGGCAGGGGGGCGGTGGAGGCAATCAGCCCCAGCATTTT
TRBV7-8	NA	NA	TRBJ1-3	CASSLAGNTIYF	TGTGCCAGCAGCTTAGCTGGAAACACCATATATTTT
TRBV6-1	NA	NA	TRBJ2-5	CASSRGLQETQYF	TGTGCCAGCAGCCGGGGACTCCAAGAGACCCAGTACTTC
TRBV12-3/TRBV12-4	NA	NA	TRBJ2-7	CASSQSQRDKQYF	TGTGCCAGCAGTCAATCACAACGAGATAAGCAGTACTTC
TRBV4-2	TRBD1	few	TRBJ2-5	CASSQVGQGWQTQYF	TGTGCCAGCAGCCAAGTTGGACAGGGGTGGCAGACCCAGTACTTC
TRBV7-9	NA	NA	TRBJ2-5	CASSPSYQETQYF	TGTGCCAGCTCCCCGTCGTACCAAGAGACCCAGTACTTC
TRBV20-1	TRBD2	few	TRBJ2-1	CSARGEAGGEQFF	TGCAGTGCTAGAGGGGAAGCGGGGGGGGAGCAGTTCTTC
TRBV6-1	NA	few	TRBJ1-5	CASSALLKGRNQPQHF	TGTGCCAGCAGTGCCCTTTTGAAGGGGAGAAATCAGCCCCAGCATTTT
TRBV19	NA	NA	TRBJ2-7	CASSESFGQYF	TGTGCCAGTAGCGAAAGTTTTGGGCAGTACTTC
TRBV6-5	TRBD1	NA	TRBJ1-1	CASSYPGQGDEAFF	TGTGCCAGCAGTTACCCCGGACAGGGCGATGAAGCTTTCTTT